What follows describes a single TCR beta chain. The antigen is not known. This sample is drawn from a study of cytomegalovirus exposure and HLA in healthy donors. On the study more broadly: In a later analysis, it was reported that the roughly 130 validation repertoires had been produced on the same platform as the 700 or so repertoires belonging to the first cohort.

Measured with immunoSEQ multiplex PCR; TCRdb has only the in-frame clones, and not every one. The top ten hold roughly 10% of the sample, which has 150,000 to 200,000 clones, about four fifths seen once. Germline V gene lookup returns CDR1 MDHEN and CDR2 SYDVKM. Trimming removed 8 bases from V and 4 bases from J, with 17 bases in between. The CDR3 loop spans 14 amino acids. Study-level findings and limits: TCR beta chains numbering approximately 150 were designated cytomegalovirus-associated.

V usage is TRBV28 and J usage is TRBJ1-1, with a tentative D call TRBD1 (6 bases). This receptor was obtained from a man between 25 and 39 years old in good health and CMV-seropositive. The sample comprised PBMCs. CDR3 sequence reads: CASEGGVGTTEAFF. The CDR3 DNA reads as TGTGCCAGCGAGGGGGGGGTCGGGACCACTGAAGCTTTCTTT.